The 29 T cell receptor beta chains below come from one sample, sequenced in a study of cytomegalovirus exposure and HLA in healthy donors. A multiplex PCR was run with 60 Vbeta primers and 13 Jbeta primers. Method: immunoSEQ multiplex PCR; TCRdb's copy keeps in-frame clones and lacks some. The sample lists under 150,000 clones, 70% to 80% occurring once. Source material: PBMCs. Receptor source: a man aged 18 to 29 in good health and CMV-seronegative.

The chain couples TRBV21-1 to TRBJ1-2. TRBV21-1 is termed a pseudogene. The CDR3 totals 15 residues. CDR3 residues: CASSKNPGGEGGYTF. DNA of the CDR3: TGTGCCAGCAGCAAGAACCCCGGGGGGGAGGGTGGCTACACCTTC.

V is TRBV7-3 and J is TRBJ2-3; D gene unclear. The V gene lost 4 bases and the J gene lost 4 bases, with 12 bases spanning the gap. Germline V gene lookup returns CDR1 SGHTA and CDR2 FQGTGA. This CDR3 comprises 14 residues. The CDR3 coding sequence is TGTGCCAGCAGCTCTCTAAGTGCCCCAGATACGCAGTATTTT. Encoded protein: CASSSLSAPDTQYF.

The chain couples TRBV7-3 to TRBJ2-1; 9 nucleotides line up with TRBD1. Germline CDR1 SGHTA, CDR2 FQGTGA. The length of the CDR3 is 17 residues. J was trimmed by 5 bases and V by 5 bases; bases with no gene match: 13. The CDR3 nucleotides are TGTGCCAGCAGCCTGCCTCCGGGACAGGGCGTCCACAATGAGCAGTTCTTC. Amino acids: CASSLPPGQGVHNEQFF.

The chain has TRBV19 and TRBJ2-2, with unresolved D. Deletions cut 7 bases from V and 4 bases from J, with 4 bases between. The CDR3 is 11 amino acids. CDR1 and CDR2 from the germline V gene are LNHDA and SQIVND (reference sequence). The CDR3 sequence: CASTSTGELFF. The CDR3 DNA reads as TGTGCCAGTACTAGCACCGGGGAGCTGTTTTTT.

This clone was recorded only once. An end of the junction differs from the germline gene, which may be a read error. The rearrangement joins TRBV7-9 to TRBJ2-1; 10 positions match TRBD2. The CDR3 totals 19 residues. Germline assignment: CDR1 SEHNR and CDR2 FQNEAQ (reference sequence). CDR3 region: CSSSLGTLAGGISYNEQFF. The DNA of the CDR3 is TGTTCCAGCAGCCTAGGCACCTTAGCGGGAGGCATTTCCTACAATGAGCAGTTCTTC.

The rearrangement joins TRBV4-1 to TRBJ1-6; TRBD1 matches at 9 bases. V lost 4 bases and J lost 7; bases outside the gene matches: 5. Germline CDR1 is MGHRA and CDR2 is YSYEKL. This CDR3 region has 15 residues. This CDR3 is CASSLNRGRNSPLHF. For the CDR3, the DNA is TGCGCCAGCAGCCTAAACAGGGGGCGAAATTCACCCCTCCACTTT.

This chain links TRBV29-1 with TRBJ2-7, with a tentative D call TRBD1 (6 bases). The length of the CDR3 is 15 residues. The ends were cut back, 1 base at V and 6 bases at J, with 19 bases in the middle. Germline assignment: CDR1 SQVTM and CDR2 ANQGSEA. The DNA of the CDR3 is TGCAGCGTTGAAGGTTACGGGACGGACAGTGTCGAGCAGTACGTC. This codes for CSVEGYGTDSVEQYV.

This chain joins TRBV30 and TRBJ2-7; 12 positions agree with TRBD2. CDR1 GTSNPN and CDR2 SVGIG come from the germline V gene (reference sequence). V gave up 3 bases and J gave up 3 bases; unmatched junction bases: 6. This CDR3 region has 15 residues. CDR3 sequence: CAWSELAGGFYEQYF. DNA of the CDR3: TGTGCCTGGAGCGAACTAGCGGGAGGTTTCTACGAGCAGTACTTC.

V is TRBV18 and J is TRBJ2-5; TRBD1 matches at 7 bases. The V gene end was trimmed by 4 bases and the J gene end by 5 bases; junction bases not matched to a gene: 7. Germline values: CDR1 KGHSH, CDR2 LQKENI. This CDR3 contains 14 residues. CDR3: CASSRRQGRETQYF. DNA of the CDR3: TGTGCCAGCTCACGACGACAGGGAAGGGAGACCCAGTACTTC.

The chain employs TRBV4-1 and TRBJ2-4; TRBD2 agrees at 8 bases. After removal of 1 base from V and 8 bases from J, the junction contained 4 bases not matched to a gene. Germline V gene sequence: CDR1 MGHRA, CDR2 YSYEKL. The CDR3 is 14 amino acids. The CDR3 coding sequence is TGCGCCAGCAGCCAAGCCAGCGGGGGTGACATTCAGTACTTC. Its protein is CASSQASGGDIQYF.

This clone has just a few counts. The chain has TRBV5-1 and TRBJ2-5, with a tentative D call TRBD1 (5 bases). From germline, CDR1 is SGHRS and CDR2 YFSETQ. CDR3 size: 13 residues. The V gene lost 4 bases and the J gene lost 2 bases, with 9 bases spanning the gap. The CDR3 DNA reads TGCGCCAGCAGCATAGGGGTACAAGAGACCCAGTACTTC. It encodes CASSIGVQETQYF.

The chain recombines TRBV5-1 with TRBJ2-3; no definite D call. CDR3 size: 13 residues. V dropped 2 bases and J dropped 5 bases, with 9 bases sitting between them. Germline-derived CDR1 and CDR2 are SGHRS and YFSETQ. The CDR3: CASSFVRRDTQYF. The CDR3 nucleotides are TGCGCCAGCAGCTTTGTGCGGCGAGATACGCAGTATTTT.

J is TRBJ1-5 and V is TRBV5-8; possible D gene TRBD1, 5 bases. V lost 0 bases and J lost 3, with 13 bases in between. Germline CDR1 and CDR2: SGHTS and YDEGEE. This CDR3 comprises 16 residues. The CDR3 is CASSLEAGKTNQPQHF. CDR3 coding DNA: TGTGCCAGCAGCTTGGAGGCAGGGAAGACCAATCAGCCCCAGCATTTT.

The V gene is TRBV7-2, the J gene TRBJ2-5, with 8 bases fitting TRBD2. CDR3 length: 14 amino acids. CDR1 and CDR2 (germline): SGHTA, FQGNSA. Losses at the gene ends were 5 bases for V and 9 bases for J; bases not matched to a gene: 11. The CDR3 loop is CASSPAGTRRAQYF. The DNA of the CDR3 is TGTGCCAGCAGCCCGGCCGGGACTAGGAGGGCCCAGTACTTC.

The genes are TRBV7-3 and TRBJ2-1, with 9 bases aligning to TRBD2. With 3 bases clipped from V and 0 bases from J, the junction kept 0 bases outside the gene matches. Germline CDR1 is SGHTA and CDR2 is FQGTGA. The CDR3 is 15 amino acids. CDR3 in DNA: TGTGCCAGCAGCTTTAGCGGGAGCTCCTACAATGAGCAGTTCTTC. It encodes CASSFSGSSYNEQFF.

The chain links TRBV5-8 to TRBJ1-2; 7 bases are a match to TRBD1. Germline CDR1 and CDR2: SGHTS and YDEGEE. V shed 0 bases and J 4 bases; nucleotides not matched to a gene: 3. The CDR3 spans 14 residues. The CDR3 region has the DNA TGTGCCAGCAGCTTGGCGGGACAGTTCTATGGCTACACCTTC. It specifies CASSLAGQFYGYTF.

The V call is TRBV30, the J call TRBJ2-3; 9 bases match TRBD2. Germline CDR1 is GTSNPN and CDR2 is SVGIG (reference sequence). The CDR3 has 14 amino acids. V lost 4 bases to trimming and J lost 4 bases; unmatched junction nucleotides: 6. The CDR3 region has the DNA TGTGCCTGGACTAGCGGGATCCCCCCAGATACGCAGTATTTT. Translated: CAWTSGIPPDTQYF.

The chain joins TRBV6-5 to TRBJ1-1; 10 nucleotides agree with TRBD1. Trimming cost V 6 bases and J 5 bases; bases outside gene matches: 3. The CDR3 consists of 13 residues. Germline assignment: CDR1 MNHEY and CDR2 SVGAGI. Here the CDR3 reads CASSLGQGTEAFF. The CDR3 DNA sequence: TGTGCCAGCAGCTTGGGACAGGGGACTGAAGCTTTCTTT.

The gene calls are TRBV13 and TRBJ1-1, with D possibly matching TRBD1 (5 bases). The CDR3 has 16 amino acids. Trimming took off 7 bases at V and 0 bases at J, with 18 bases between the two ends. Per germline, CDR1 PRHDT and CDR2 FYEKMQ (reference sequence). The CDR3 DNA follows: TGTGCCAGCACCACGGGACTTCCACCCATGAACACTGAAGCTTTCTTT. Its translation: CASTTGLPPMNTEAFF.

V is TRBV18 and J is TRBJ1-1; D is possibly TRBD1 (5 bases). Per germline, CDR1 KGHSH and CDR2 LQKENI. This CDR3 comprises 14 residues. With 4 bases removed from V and 1 base from J, the gap between germline ends came to 10 bases. For the CDR3, the DNA is TGTGCCAGCTCACGTGACAGCCAGAACACTGAAGCTTTCTTT. It translates to CASSRDSQNTEAFF.

This clone has more than one count but fewer than ten. The V gene is TRBV7-3, the J gene TRBJ1-5; D is undetermined. V lost 1 base and J 5 bases, leaving 6 bases between the germline ends. The CDR3 has 13 amino acids. The germline CDR1 and CDR2 sequences are SGHTA and FQGTGA. For the CDR3, the DNA is TGTGCCAGCAGCTTAAGTCCGTATCAGCCCCAGCATTTT. It is translated as CASSLSPYQPQHF.

V and J are TRBV6-6 and TRBJ2-7, with D possibly TRBD1 on 6 matching bases. The CDR3 covers 13 residues. V was clipped by 2 bases and J by 3 bases, with 8 bases between them. CDR1 MNHNY and CDR2 SVGAGI come from the germline V gene (reference sequence). CDR3 region: CASSYPDSYEQYF. CDR3 in DNA: TGTGCCAGCAGTTACCCGGACAGCTACGAGCAGTACTTC.

Points on this clone: At one end the junction does not follow the germline gene, possibly because of a read error. The rearrangement joins TRBV5-1 to TRBJ2-1; D uncertain. The CDR3 contains 13 residues. Germline loops: CDR1 SGHRS, CDR2 YFSETQ. The CDR3 sequence is CASSRQTFNGQFF. The CDR3 region has the DNA TGCGCCAGCAGTCGTCAAACATTCAATGGGCAGTTCTTC.

The V call is TRBV29-1, the J call TRBJ2-5, with a tentative D call TRBD1 (5 bases). Germline loops: CDR1 SQVTM, CDR2 ANQGSEA. Trimming cost V 8 bases and J 5 bases, with 15 bases left between them. The CDR3 totals 12 residues. CDR3 region: CSQYRFGETQYF. In DNA, the CDR3 is TGCAGCCAATACAGGTTCGGGGAGACCCAGTACTTC.

The chain combines TRBV27 with TRBJ2-1; TRBD1 aligns across 9 bases. Germline V gene sequence: CDR1 MNHEY, CDR2 SMNVEV (reference sequence). J gave up 7 bases and V 3 bases, and 13 bases lay outside the gene matches. CDR3 size: 17 residues. CDR3 DNA sequence: TGTGCCAGCAGTTTGCCTAACTTGTCCGGGACAGGGAATGAGCAGTTCTTC. It translates to CASSLPNLSGTGNEQFF.

This sequence joins TRBV11-2 and TRBJ2-2, with 7 bases fitting TRBD1. Germline-derived CDR1 and CDR2 are SGHAT and FQNNGV. After removal of 5 bases from V and 6 bases from J, the junction contained 9 bases not matched to a gene. The CDR3 extends over 15 amino acids. CDR3 nucleotides: TGTGCCAGCAGCCAAGACAGGGTCTACGCCGGGGAGCTGTTTTTT. Amino acids: CASSQDRVYAGELFF.

The chain employs TRBV18 and TRBJ2-5, with TRBD1 identical over 7 bases. Matching the DNA end better, TRBJ2-7 makes the J call doubtful. This CDR3 region has 14 residues. CDR1 KGHSH and CDR2 LQKENI come from the germline V gene. The CDR3 DNA reads TGTGCCAGCTCACCACGGGGACAGACCTACGAGCAGTACTTC. Residues: CASSPRGQTYEQYF.

Notes on this clone: The same CDR3 can be traced to other DNA sequences in this sample. This chain uses TRBV7-9 with TRBJ1-4; TRBD1 agrees at 8 bases. Germline trimming cut 5 bases from V and 0 bases from J; bases unmatched to any gene: 2. The CDR3 has 15 amino acids. Germline lookup yields CDR1 SEHNR and CDR2 FQNEAQ (reference sequence). CDR3 protein: CASSPQGATNEKLFF. DNA for the CDR3: TGTGCCAGCAGCCCACAGGGGGCAACTAATGAAAAACTGTTTTTT.

This clone was detected only once. The chain couples TRBV10-3 to TRBJ2-3, with 9 bases matching TRBD2. In germline, CDR1 is ENHRY, CDR2 SYGVKD. The trim removed 0 bases at V and 0 bases at J, leaving 7 bases unmatched. CDR3 length equals 18 residues. The CDR3 reads CAISESKASGASTDTQYF. The CDR3 bases are TGTGCCATCAGTGAGTCGAAAGCTAGCGGGGCTAGCACAGATACGCAGTATTTT.